This T cell receptor (beta chain) was recorded in a study of blood T cell repertoires in COVID-19. Study-level background: There were acute and convalescent COVID-19 samples, and they came from the United States, Italy and Spain. In each case, the material was cDNA or gDNA derived from T cells, B-cell-depleted T cells, or PBMCs.

Recruited during active infection, patients (from Seattle) were subsequently followed longitudinally. Germline CDR1 is SGHTA and CDR2 is FQGNSA. The CDR3 covers 13 residues. Trimming cost V 1 base and J 4 bases; bases outside gene matches: 0. Assay used: immunoSEQ multiplex PCR; TCRdb lists only in-frame clones, some missing. The sample gives 150,000 to 200,000 clones, 80% to 85% of which show up once; roughly 7.5% is in the top ten. V is TRBV7-2 and J is TRBJ1-2; the match to TRBD1 covers 7 bases. Specimen: peripheral blood. The receptor's source is an older woman with COVID-19, enrolled during active disease. DNA for the CDR3: TGTGCCAGCAGCTTAGACAGGGGCTATGGCTACACCTTC. Protein product: CASSLDRGYGYTF.